One T cell receptor beta chain is described in this entry. Germline trimming cut 5 bases from V and 3 bases from J; bases unmatched to any gene: 7. Germline V gives CDR1 SGHTA, CDR2 FQGNSA. The CDR3 spans 15 residues. The entry originates in a study of blood T cell repertoires in COVID-19. Across the whole study: T cells, B-cell-depleted T cells, or PBMCs provided the cDNA or gDNA that served as material.

The table came from immunoSEQ multiplex PCR; TCRdb's copy has only in-frame clones and leaves some out. The sample has 150,000 to 200,000 clones, roughly 81% seen once. The chain carries TRBV7-2 and TRBJ2-7, with 10 bases identical to TRBD2. Material for sequencing was peripheral blood. This receptor was obtained from a woman older than 75 with COVID-19, enrolled during active disease. The CDR3: CASSPRTSGNYEQYF. The CDR3, as DNA: TGTGCCAGCAGCCCCCGGACTAGCGGCAACTACGAGCAGTACTTC. Drawing the rest from reference TRBV7-2 and TRBJ2-7, the complete variable domain is GAGVSQSPSNKVTEKGKDVELRCDPISGHTALYWYRQSLGQGLEFLIYFQGNSAPDKSGLPSDRFSAERTGGSVSTLTIQRTQQEDSAVYLCASSPRTSGNYEQYFGPGTRLTVT.